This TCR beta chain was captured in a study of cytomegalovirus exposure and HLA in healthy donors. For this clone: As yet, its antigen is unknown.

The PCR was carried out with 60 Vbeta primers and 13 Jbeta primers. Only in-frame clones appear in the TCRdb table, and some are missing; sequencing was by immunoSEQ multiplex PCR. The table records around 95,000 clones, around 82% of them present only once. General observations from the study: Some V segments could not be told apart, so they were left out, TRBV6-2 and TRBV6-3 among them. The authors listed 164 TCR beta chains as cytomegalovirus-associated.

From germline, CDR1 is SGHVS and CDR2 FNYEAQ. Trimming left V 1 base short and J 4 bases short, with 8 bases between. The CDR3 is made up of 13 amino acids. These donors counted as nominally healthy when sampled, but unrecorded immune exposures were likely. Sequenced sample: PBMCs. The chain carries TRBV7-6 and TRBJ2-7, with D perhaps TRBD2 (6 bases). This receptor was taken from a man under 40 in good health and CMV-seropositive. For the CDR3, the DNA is TGTGCCAGCAGCTTAGGTAGCGGATACGAGCAGTACTTC. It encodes CASSLGSGYEQYF.